Listed below are T cell receptor beta chains from one sample, sequenced in a study of blood T cell repertoires in COVID-19. Here immunoSEQ multiplex PCR was the method, and the copy in TCRdb shows in-frame clones only, minus some. The sample lists some 200,000 clones; roughly nine tenths were seen once. Sequenced sample: PBMCs or T cells enriched from blood (not recorded which). These receptors all stem from a woman between 50 and 59 years old in a cohort exposed to, infected with or recovered from COVID-19 (not recorded which). Each CDR3 is given with its conserved first and last residue. A D gene is named only where the DNA matches it firmly. Not all rows give a size; the values are once, few, many and, for expanded clones, a class.

>TRBV5-4|TRBJ2-3|TRBD2|-
TGTGCCAGCAGCTTGGGTCCGGGGGGGGAGGCAGATACGCAGTATTTT
CASSLGPGGEADTQYF
>TRBV27|TRBJ2-3|-|-
TGTGCCAGCACTCCACTAGAATTTACAGATACGCAGTATTTT
CASTPLEFTDTQYF
>TRBV5-5|TRBJ1-5|TRBD1|-
TGTGCCAGCAGTTCAACCGGGACAGGGATTAATCAGCCCCAGCATTTT
CASSSTGTGINQPQHF
>TRBV29-1|TRBJ1-2|-|-
TGCAGCGCATCAGGTGGTCAGAACTATGGCTACACCTTC
CSASGGQNYGYTF
>TRBV19|TRBJ1-2|-|-
TGTGCCAGTAGACCAACCGTGGACAGCTATGGCTACACCTTC
CASRPTVDSYGYTF
>TRBV6-5|TRBJ1-1|-|-
TGTGCCAGCAGTTCCCAACTTCTGGCCCTCCGGGGGGCTTTCTTT
CASSSQLLALRGAFF
>TRBV3-1/TRBV3-2|TRBJ2-5|-|-
TGTGCCAGCAGCCAAGATCCTACCGCTCAAGAGACCCAGTACTTC
CASSQDPTAQETQYF
>TRBV9|TRBJ1-4|-|-
TGTGCCAGCAGCGTAGCGCAGGGAGGTGAAAAACTGTTTTTT
CASSVAQGGEKLFF
>TRBV30|TRBJ2-3|TRBD2|once
TGTGCCTGGAGAGACGGACTAGCGGTCACAGATACGCAGTATTTT
CAWRDGLAVTDTQYF
>TRBV19|TRBJ1-1|TRBD1|few
TGTGCCAGTACCCAGAGGGGGCTACAAGCTTTCTTT
CASTQRGLQAFF
>TRBV6-2/TRBV6-3|TRBJ2-3|-|-
TGTGCCAGCAGTTACCTGGGGGGTACAGATACGCAGTATTTT
CASSYLGGTDTQYF
>TRBV30|TRBJ1-4|TRBD1|few
TGTGCCTGGAAGTCGACAGGGGCGGAAAAACTGTTTTTT
CAWKSTGAEKLFF
>TRBV9|TRBJ1-2|-|-
TGTGCCAGCAGCGTAGCTCGCAGGTCACCTAACTATGGCTACACCTTC
CASSVARRSPNYGYTF
>TRBV20-1|TRBJ2-5|TRBD1|-
TGCAGTGCTAGTTCCCTTGCGGGACAGGGACAGTTAGAGACCCAGTACTTC
CSASSLAGQGQLETQYF
>TRBV10-3|TRBJ2-1|TRBD2|-
TGTGCCATCAGTCCGACTAGCCAGAATGAGCAGTTCTTC
CAISPTSQNEQFF
>TRBV18|TRBJ1-1|TRBD1|-
TGTGCCAGCTCACCAGCACAGGGGGGGATCACTGAAGCTTTCTTT
CASSPAQGGITEAFF
>TRBV5-6|TRBJ1-2|TRBD1|-
TGTGCCAGCAGCCCCACCGGGACAGGGCTAGGCTACACCTTC
CASSPTGTGLGYTF
>TRBV19|TRBJ1-1|-|-
TGTGCCAGTAGTATAGGAGCGAACACTGAAGCTTTCTTT
CASSIGANTEAFF
>TRBV7-2|TRBJ2-3|TRBD1|-
TGTGCCAGCAGCCCCTGGGACAGCCGCACAGATACGCAGTATTTT
CASSPWDSRTDTQYF
>TRBV4-2|TRBJ2-7|-|-
TGTGCCAGCAGCCAACCCGGGGAATACGAGCAGTACTTC
CASSQPGEYEQYF
>TRBV4-1|TRBJ2-5|TRBD2|-
TGCGCCAGCAGCCCCCTCCTAGCGGGGATAGAGACCCAGTACTTC
CASSPLLAGIETQYF
>TRBV13|TRBJ1-1|-|-
TGTGCCAGCAGCCTATACAGGCCTGAAGCTTTCTTT
CASSLYRPEAFF
>TRBV14|TRBJ2-6|-|-
TGTGCCAGCAGCCTAGCCGTCGGGGCCAACGTCCTGACTTTC
CASSLAVGANVLTF
>TRBV2|TRBJ1-3|-|-
TGTGCCAGCAGTCACATGAGGGAATCAGGAAACACCATATATTTT
CASSHMRESGNTIYF
>TRBV4-1|TRBJ1-3|TRBD1|-
TGCGCCAGCAGCCAAGGGAGACAGGGCACTACATCTGGAAACACCATATATTTT
CASSQGRQGTTSGNTIYF
>TRBV5-8|TRBJ1-5|TRBD1|-
TGTGCCAGCAGATTGGGACAGGGTTTTCAGCCCCAGCATTTT
CASRLGQGFQPQHF
>TRBV7-9|TRBJ2-2|TRBD2|once
TGTGCCAGCAGCGACCTGACTAGCGGGGGTAACACCGGGGAGCTGTTTTTT
CASSDLTSGGNTGELFF
>TRBV6-5|TRBJ1-5|-|-
TGTGCCAGCAGTTACGGCGGACAAGACTCAAATCAGCCCCAGCATTTT
CASSYGGQDSNQPQHF
>TRBV19|TRBJ1-6|TRBD1|-
TGTGCCAGTAACGATCAGGGGGCGCTTGGTTCACCCCTCCACTTT
CASNDQGALGSPLHF
>TRBV2|TRBJ2-7|TRBD2|-
TGTGCCAGCAGTGAAGGGGAGGGGATGGGATACGAGCAGTACTTC
CASSEGEGMGYEQYF
>TRBV5-4|TRBJ2-4|TRBD1|-
TGTGCCAGCAGCATAGGGACAGTCAAAAACATTCAGTACTTC
CASSIGTVKNIQYF
>TRBV12-5|TRBJ2-3|-|-
TGTGCTAGTGCCCCGCCGGGGGGCGCTAGCACAGATACGCAGTATTTT
CASAPPGGASTDTQYF
>TRBV2|TRBJ1-1|TRBD1|-
TGTGCCAGCAACAAACAGGGGGCGGGCACTGAAGCTTTCTTT
CASNKQGAGTEAFF
>TRBV10-1|TRBJ2-1|-|-
TGCGCCAGCAGTCACGACCGACGGGATGAGCAGTTCTTC
CASSHDRRDEQFF
>TRBV4-1|TRBJ1-1|-|-
TGCGCCAGCAGCCAAGGAACAGGGCCCTTGAACACTGAAGCTTTCTTT
CASSQGTGPLNTEAFF
>TRBV5-4|TRBJ2-1|-|-
TGTGCCAGCACCGCGGACAGAAACAATGAGCAGTTCTTC
CASTADRNNEQFF
>TRBV7-2|TRBJ2-2|TRBD2|few
TGTGCCAGCAGTTGGACTAGCCGGACCGGGGAGCTGTTTTTT
CASSWTSRTGELFF
>TRBV9|TRBJ1-5|-|-
TGTGCCAGCAGTGCACAGGGAAGCAATCAGCCCCAGCATTTT
CASSAQGSNQPQHF
>TRBV4-2|TRBJ1-4|TRBD1|many
TGTGCCAGCAGCCAACGGACGGGACAGGGGGATGAAAAACTGTTTTTT
CASSQRTGQGDEKLFF
>TRBV7-3|TRBJ2-3|TRBD1|once
TGTGCCAGCAGCTTAAGCACAGGGGGCGGGATGTCAGATACGCAGTATTTT
CASSLSTGGGMSDTQYF
>TRBV5-8|TRBJ1-1|-|-
TGTGCCAGCAGCCTAACCTCAAGATGGGGGGACACTGAAGCTTTCTTT
CASSLTSRWGDTEAFF
>TRBV6-5|TRBJ2-5|TRBD2|-
TGTGCCAGCAGTTACTCGGGACTAGTAAGGACCGAGACCCAGTACTTC
CASSYSGLVRTETQYF
>TRBV2|TRBJ1-5|-|-
TGTGCCAGCAGTGAAGAGCAGGGCAATCAGCCCCAGCATTTT
CASSEEQGNQPQHF
>TRBV5-1|TRBJ2-7|TRBD2|once
TGCGCCAGCAGCTTGGGACCGGGACTAGCGGGGGGGCGCGAGCAGTACTTC
CASSLGPGLAGGREQYF
>TRBV2|TRBJ1-6|TRBD1|-
TGTGCCAGCGTTGGACAGGTTTCTTCTCTCTATAATTCACCCCTCCACTTT
CASVGQVSSLYNSPLHF